This T cell receptor beta chain originates from a study of blood T cell repertoires in COVID-19 (dated by TCRdb to 2019 to 2021). With respect to the entire study: The collaborator samples originated in the United States, Italy and Spain and spanned the acute and convalescent phases of COVID-19. The prospective study material was composed of cDNA or gDNA derived from T cells, B-cell-depleted T cells, or PBMCs. Subjects who had been exposed to COVID-19, were actively infected with it, or had recovered from it provided the deeply sampled blood TCRbeta repertoires that made up the dataset. The repertoires were released in a freely available public database meant as a resource for research on the immune response to SARS-CoV-2. The samples were drawn from two sources: the first 160 participants of the ongoing ImmuneRACE study, and 1,000 to 1,500 subjects contributed by 6 global collaborators. A de-identified subject ID, COVID-19 status, age in years and sex were almost always included in the sample metadata. Where available, HLA class I and class II types were taken from metadata supplied by the sample provider and were not determined by assay-based typing.

TCRbeta CDR3 regions were amplified from genomic DNA by means of the immunoSEQ Assay, a bias-controlled multiplex PCR. In the paper's pipeline: Nucleated cell counts per sample were estimated from amplification of reference gene primers within the assay. Sequence reads were collapsed and filtered to measure the absolute abundance of every unique TCRbeta CDR3 rearrangement. For each sample, productive Simpson clonality was calculated as the square root of Simpson's diversity index across productive rearrangements. Sourced from immuneACCESS, this table was stored by TCRdb with only in-frame sequences that have V and J called. A share of the clones is absent; for the studies checked, an unresolved V gene accounts for under half, and the remainder has no known explanation. V and J calls and clone size come straight from that table; D and trimming were deduced from the DNA. The sample data list about 90,000 clones, and 88% of these were observed just once. The ten biggest clones cover approximately 0.5% of the sample.

The collaborating institutions used their own protocols to collect whole blood in K2EDTA tubes. For TCRbeta analysis, collaborator samples were shipped as frozen whole blood, as isolated PBMCs, or as DNA extracted from either sample type. Study-wide conclusions, independent of this receptor: The quantity of clinical and demographic metadata differed by source and by participant and was supplied without curation.

Of note for this clone: Its recognized antigen is unknown. No much larger clonotype is one base removed from it; base qualities were not supplied.

The origin of this receptor is a man aged 55 to 70 with acute or convalescent COVID-19. Material for sequencing was peripheral blood.

The base sequence is TGTGCCAGCAGCTTAGACGAGGGGACAGGCTTGGGAAAACTGTTTTTT. The translation is CASSLDEGTGLGKLFF. Recombination connected TRBV7-6 to TRBJ1-4, and TRBD1 matches 8 of the central bases. Reading from cysteine to phenylalanine, the CDR3 counts 16 amino acids. The only DNA kept is the CDR3, 48 bases in frame from the first base. The V end gives up 1 base and the J end 10 bases, leaving 11 bases in the junction not matched to a gene. CDR1 SGHVS and CDR2 FNYEAQ are derived from the germline V gene. This CDR3, with the reference TRBV7-6 and TRBJ1-4 proteins standing in past its ends, gives the full variable domain GAGVSQSPRYKVTKRGQDVALRCDPISGHVSLYWYRQALGQGPEFLTYFNYEAQQDKSGLPNDRFSAERPEGSISTLTIQRTEQRDSAMYRCASSLDEGTGLGKLFFGSGTQLSVL.